This T cell receptor beta chain is drawn from a study of T cell responses to AZD1222 COVID-19 vaccine. Study results and limitations: The CD4 TCRs associated with vaccination extended across spike and predominated at 160-218 and 743-854. Nearly half of the spike-specific TCRs reportedly recognize variant regions that carry no mutations. At baseline, seropositivity was found in only a handful of AZD1222 recipients.

Note on this clone: As yet, its antigen is unknown.

The CDR3 is 15 residues long. V shed 0 bases and J shed 9 bases, with 12 bases lying between them. Germline assignment: CDR1 LGHNA and CDR2 YSLEER. Profiling relied on immunoSEQ multiplex PCR, and the TCRdb table lists in-frame clones only, not all of them. The sample records about 200,000 clones, around nine tenths being singletons. This chain joins TRBV4-3 and TRBJ1-6, with a tentative D call TRBD1 (5 bases). The source was peripheral blood, collected 28 days after the second dose of the MenACWY control vaccine. This TCR came from an adult who received the MenACWY meningococcal vaccine as a control. Written as DNA, the CDR3 is TGCGCCAGCAGCCAAGAGGGGACCGTGGGTTCACCCCTCCACTTT. Amino acid sequence: CASSQEGTVGSPLHF.